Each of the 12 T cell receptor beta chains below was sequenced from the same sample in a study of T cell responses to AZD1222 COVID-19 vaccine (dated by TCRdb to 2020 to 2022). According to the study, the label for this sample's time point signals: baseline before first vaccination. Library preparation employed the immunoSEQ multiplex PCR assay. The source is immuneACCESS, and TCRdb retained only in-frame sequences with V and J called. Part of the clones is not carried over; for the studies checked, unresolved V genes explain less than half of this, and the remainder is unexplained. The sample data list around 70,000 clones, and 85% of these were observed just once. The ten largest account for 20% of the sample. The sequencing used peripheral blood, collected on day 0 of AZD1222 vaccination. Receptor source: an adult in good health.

This CDR3 reads CASSNRTGGKDYGYTF. CDR3 in DNA: TGCGCCAGCAGCAACCGGACAGGGGGCAAGGACTATGGCTACACCTTC. The chain combines TRBV5-1 with TRBJ1-2; TRBD1 aligns across 11 bases. Per germline, CDR1 SGHRS and CDR2 YFSETQ. The CDR3 covers 16 residues. Trimming took 4 bases from V and 3 from J; bases not matched to a gene: 8. Supplemented by reference TRBV5-1 and TRBJ1-2, the full variable domain reads KAGVTQTPRYLIKTRGQQVTLSCSPISGHRSVSWYQQTPGQGLQFLFEYFSETQRNKGNFPGRFSGRQFSNSRSEMNVSTLELGDSALYLCASSNRTGGKDYGYTFGSGTRLTVV.

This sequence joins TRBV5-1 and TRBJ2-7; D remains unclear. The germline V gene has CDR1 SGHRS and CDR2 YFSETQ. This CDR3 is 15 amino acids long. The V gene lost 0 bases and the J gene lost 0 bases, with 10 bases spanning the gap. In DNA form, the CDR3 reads TGCGCCAGCAGCTTGGAGGCGGTCAGCTCCTACGAGCAGTACTTC. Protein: CASSLEAVSSYEQYF.

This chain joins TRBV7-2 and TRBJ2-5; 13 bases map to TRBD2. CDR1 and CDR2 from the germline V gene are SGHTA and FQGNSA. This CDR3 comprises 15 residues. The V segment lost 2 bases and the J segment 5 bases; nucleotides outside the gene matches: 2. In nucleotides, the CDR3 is TGTGCCAGCAGCTTAAGGACTAGCGGGGGTGAGACCCAGTACTTC. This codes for CASSLRTSGGETQYF.

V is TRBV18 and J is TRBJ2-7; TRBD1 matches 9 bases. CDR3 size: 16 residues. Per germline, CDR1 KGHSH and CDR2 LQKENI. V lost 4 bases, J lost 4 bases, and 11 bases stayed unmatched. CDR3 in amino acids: CASSQLPGTGSYEQYF. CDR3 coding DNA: TGTGCCAGCTCACAACTCCCCGGGACAGGGTCGTACGAGCAGTACTTC.

This CDR3 reads CATRQGVNEKLFF. CDR3 nucleotide sequence: TGTGCCACTAGACAGGGCGTTAATGAAAAACTGTTTTTT. The rearrangement uses TRBV10-3 and TRBJ1-4; 7 bases fit TRBD1. CDR1 is ENHRY, CDR2 SYGVKD, per germline. With 10 bases clipped from V and 4 bases from J, the junction kept 6 bases outside the gene matches. The CDR3 has 13 residues.

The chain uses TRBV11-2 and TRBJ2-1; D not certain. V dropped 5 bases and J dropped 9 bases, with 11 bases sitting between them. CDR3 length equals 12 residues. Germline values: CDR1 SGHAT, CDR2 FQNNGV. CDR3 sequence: CASSQGKGEQFF. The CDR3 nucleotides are TGTGCCAGCAGCCAAGGTAAGGGTGAGCAGTTCTTC.

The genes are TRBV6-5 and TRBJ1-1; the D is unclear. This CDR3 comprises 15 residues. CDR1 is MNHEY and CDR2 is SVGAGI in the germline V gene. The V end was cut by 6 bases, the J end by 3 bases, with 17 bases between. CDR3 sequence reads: CASSPPGRTYTEAFF. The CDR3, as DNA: TGTGCCAGCAGCCCGCCTGGACGGACCTACACTGAAGCTTTCTTT.

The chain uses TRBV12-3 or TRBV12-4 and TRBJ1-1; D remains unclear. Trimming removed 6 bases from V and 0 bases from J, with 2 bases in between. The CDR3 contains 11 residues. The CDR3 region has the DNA TGTGCCAGCAGGTTGAACACTGAAGCTTTCTTT. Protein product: CASRLNTEAFF.

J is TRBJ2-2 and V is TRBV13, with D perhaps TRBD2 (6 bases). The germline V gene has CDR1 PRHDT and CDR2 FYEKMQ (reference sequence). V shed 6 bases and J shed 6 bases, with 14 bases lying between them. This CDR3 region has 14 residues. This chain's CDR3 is CASSRGRPAGELFF. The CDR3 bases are TGTGCCAGCAGTCGGGGGAGGCCTGCCGGGGAGCTGTTTTTT.

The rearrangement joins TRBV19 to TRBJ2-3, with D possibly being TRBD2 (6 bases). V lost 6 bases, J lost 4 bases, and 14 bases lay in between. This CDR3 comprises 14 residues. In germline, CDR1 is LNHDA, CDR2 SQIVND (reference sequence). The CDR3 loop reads CASSLLATADTQYF. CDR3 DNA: TGTGCCAGTAGCCTCCTAGCGACGGCAGATACGCAGTATTTT.

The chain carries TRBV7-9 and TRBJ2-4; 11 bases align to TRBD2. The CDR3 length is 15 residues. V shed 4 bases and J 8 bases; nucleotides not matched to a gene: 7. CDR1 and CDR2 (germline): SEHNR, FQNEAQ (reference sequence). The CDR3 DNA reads TGTGCCAGCAGCTCACTAGCGGGAGACGAGGACATTCAGTACTTC. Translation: CASSSLAGDEDIQYF.

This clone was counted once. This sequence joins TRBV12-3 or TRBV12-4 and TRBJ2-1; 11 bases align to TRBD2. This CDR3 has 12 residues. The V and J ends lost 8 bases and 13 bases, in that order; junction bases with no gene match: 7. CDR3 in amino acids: CASSTGTSGQFF. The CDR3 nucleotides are TGTGCCAGCTCAACCGGGACTAGCGGACAGTTCTTC.